This T cell receptor (beta chain) was documented in a study of T cell changes during pregnancy in multiple sclerosis. V lost 8 bases and J lost 2; bases outside the gene matches: 11. This CDR3 has 15 residues. Germline CDR1 MDHEN, CDR2 SYDVKM. Repertoires were generated with immunoSEQ multiplex PCR, while TCRdb's copy carries only in-frame clones and drops some. The sample records some 80,000 clones, about 90% being singletons. The chain has TRBV28 and TRBJ1-1, with 7 bases lining up with TRBD1. The material sequenced was peripheral blood, taken in the first trimester of pregnancy. The receptor comes from a female donor in good health, enrolled as a control in a pregnancy study. The CDR3 bases are TGTGCCAGCTACCCGACAGGGTACCTCAACACTGAAGCTTTCTTT. This codes for CASYPTGYLNTEAFF. The whole variable domain, remainder taken from reference TRBV28 and TRBJ1-1, is DVKVTQSSRYLVKRTGEKVFLECVQDMDHENMFWYRQDPGLGLRLIYFSYDVKMKEKGDIPEGYSVSREKKERFSLILESASTNQTSMYLCASYPTGYLNTEAFFGQGTRLTVV.